Listed below are T cell receptor beta chains from one sample, sequenced in a study of blood T cell repertoires in COVID-19. The table came from immunoSEQ multiplex PCR; TCRdb's copy has only in-frame clones and leaves some out. Here the sample spans under 250,000 clones, around 83% being singletons. Sequencing was carried out using PBMCs or T cells enriched from blood (not recorded which). All receptors come from a middle-aged woman with acute COVID-19. Both conserved end residues are part of each CDR3. D genes are given only for firm matches. Size tells how often a clone was seen (once, few, many) or the class of an expanded clone, and some rows leave it out.

clone size	J gene	D gene	V gene	CDR3 protein	CDR3 DNA
once	TRBJ2-3	NA	TRBV30	CAWSVPGDGTDTQYF	TGTGCCTGGAGTGTCCCGGGAGACGGGACAGATACGCAGTATTTT
NA	TRBJ1-6	TRBD1	TRBV24-1	CATSEGQGNSPLHF	TGTGCCACCAGTGAGGGACAGGGAAATTCACCCCTCCACTTT
NA	TRBJ1-1	NA	TRBV19	CASHPRTPVGTEAFF	TGTGCCAGTCACCCCCGGACACCCGTGGGCACTGAAGCTTTCTTT
NA	TRBJ2-2	TRBD1	TRBV3-1/TRBV3-2	CASSQRGPLNTGELFF	TGTGCCAGCAGCCAGAGGGGGCCCTTAAACACCGGGGAGCTGTTTTTT
NA	TRBJ1-3	NA	TRBV28	CASTPAGQLSNSGNTIYF	TGTGCCAGCACCCCCGCAGGGCAGCTGTCCAACTCTGGAAACACCATATATTTT
NA	TRBJ2-1	NA	TRBV4-1	CASSQDETGALEQFF	TGCGCCAGCAGCCAAGATGAGACGGGAGCACTTGAGCAGTTCTTC
NA	TRBJ1-1	NA	TRBV5-5	CASSLMSQGRVPSFF	TGTGCCAGCAGCTTAATGTCACAGGGCCGAGTCCCCTCTTTCTTT
NA	TRBJ2-2	NA	TRBV9	CASSDWTDNTGELFF	TGTGCCAGCAGCGACTGGACAGATAACACCGGGGAGCTGTTTTTT
NA	TRBJ2-7	TRBD2	TRBV30	CAWSHRQGLAGGYEQYF	TGTGCCTGGAGTCATCGCCAGGGACTAGCGGGGGGTTACGAGCAGTACTTC
NA	TRBJ1-3	TRBD1	TRBV7-9	CASSLRAGGSGNTIYF	TGTGCCAGCAGCTTAAGGGCAGGGGGTTCTGGAAACACCATATATTTT
NA	TRBJ1-1	NA	TRBV10-2	CASNRVVTEAFF	TGCGCCAGCAACAGGGTCGTCACTGAAGCTTTCTTT
NA	TRBJ2-1	NA	TRBV11-3	CASSPQGGALSYNEQFF	TGTGCCAGCAGCCCTCAGGGGGGAGCCCTCTCTTACAATGAGCAGTTCTTC
NA	TRBJ2-1	NA	TRBV29-1	CSVTSPTYSYNEQFF	TGCAGCGTTACCTCCCCCACTTACTCCTACAATGAGCAGTTCTTC
NA	TRBJ2-1	NA	TRBV7-3	CASSPNALTYNEQFF	TGTGCCAGCAGCCCGAACGCACTCACCTACAATGAGCAGTTCTTC
NA	TRBJ1-5	NA	TRBV21-1	CASSKAQDSHYIAGQPQHF	TGTGCCAGCAGCAAAGCGCAAGACAGCCATTATATAGCGGGTCAGCCCCAGCATTTT
NA	TRBJ2-3	NA	TRBV7-9	CASSFGQGRTDTQYF	TGTGCCAGCAGCTTTGGGCAGGGGCGCACAGATACGCAGTATTTT
NA	TRBJ2-7	TRBD2	TRBV19	CASTNQGLAGAEQYF	TGTGCCAGTACAAACCAGGGACTAGCGGGAGCCGAGCAGTACTTC
few	TRBJ2-1	NA	TRBV7-3	CASSLRADNEQFF	TGTGCCAGCAGCTTACGTGCGGACAATGAGCAGTTCTTC
NA	TRBJ1-2	TRBD1	TRBV5-1	CASSLEGTGSSDTF	TGCGCCAGCAGCTTGGAGGGGACAGGGAGTAGCGACACCTTC
NA	TRBJ2-5	TRBD2	TRBV11-2	CATVRHGGIQETQYF	TGTGCCACCGTACGCCACGGGGGGATACAAGAGACCCAGTACTTC
NA	TRBJ2-1	TRBD2	TRBV28	CASVTSGSYNEQFF	TGTGCCAGCGTTACTAGCGGCTCCTACAATGAGCAGTTCTTC
few	TRBJ1-5	NA	TRBV3-1/TRBV3-2	CASSPHPGSNQPQHF	TGTGCCAGCAGCCCTCACCCGGGGAGCAATCAGCCCCAGCATTTT
NA	TRBJ1-2	NA	TRBV10-1	CASITRQFTYGYTF	TGCGCCAGCATTACTCGACAGTTTACCTATGGCTACACCTTC
NA	TRBJ2-7	TRBD1	TRBV19	CATPRQGFYEQYF	TGTGCCACCCCAAGACAGGGCTTCTACGAGCAGTACTTC
NA	TRBJ1-2	NA	TRBV7-2	CASSRGDVGYTF	TGTGCCAGCAGTCGTGGAGACGTCGGCTACACCTTC
NA	TRBJ2-1	TRBD2	TRBV11-2	CASRGAGVDTSNEQFF	TGTGCCAGCAGGGGAGCGGGAGTCGACACAAGCAATGAGCAGTTCTTC
NA	TRBJ1-1	NA	TRBV9	CASSTGLDTEAFF	TGTGCCAGCAGCACAGGGCTCGACACTGAAGCTTTCTTT
NA	TRBJ1-2	NA	TRBV6-1	CASSDPGYGYTF	TGTGCCAGCAGTGATCCCGGGTATGGCTACACCTTC
NA	TRBJ2-1	TRBD2	TRBV5-5	CASSLGLGTYNEQFF	TGTGCCAGCAGCCTCGGACTAGGGACCTACAATGAGCAGTTCTTC
NA	TRBJ1-5	TRBD1	TRBV28	CASSSWGQGANQPQHF	TGTGCCAGCAGCTCTTGGGGACAGGGAGCCAATCAGCCCCAGCATTTT
NA	TRBJ2-7	TRBD2	TRBV9	CASSVGTSGDTYEQYF	TGTGCCAGCAGCGTGGGGACTAGCGGGGATACCTACGAGCAGTACTTC
NA	TRBJ1-3	NA	TRBV7-3	CASSLYGGGANTIYF	TGTGCCAGCAGCTTATATGGAGGGGGGGCCAACACCATATATTTT